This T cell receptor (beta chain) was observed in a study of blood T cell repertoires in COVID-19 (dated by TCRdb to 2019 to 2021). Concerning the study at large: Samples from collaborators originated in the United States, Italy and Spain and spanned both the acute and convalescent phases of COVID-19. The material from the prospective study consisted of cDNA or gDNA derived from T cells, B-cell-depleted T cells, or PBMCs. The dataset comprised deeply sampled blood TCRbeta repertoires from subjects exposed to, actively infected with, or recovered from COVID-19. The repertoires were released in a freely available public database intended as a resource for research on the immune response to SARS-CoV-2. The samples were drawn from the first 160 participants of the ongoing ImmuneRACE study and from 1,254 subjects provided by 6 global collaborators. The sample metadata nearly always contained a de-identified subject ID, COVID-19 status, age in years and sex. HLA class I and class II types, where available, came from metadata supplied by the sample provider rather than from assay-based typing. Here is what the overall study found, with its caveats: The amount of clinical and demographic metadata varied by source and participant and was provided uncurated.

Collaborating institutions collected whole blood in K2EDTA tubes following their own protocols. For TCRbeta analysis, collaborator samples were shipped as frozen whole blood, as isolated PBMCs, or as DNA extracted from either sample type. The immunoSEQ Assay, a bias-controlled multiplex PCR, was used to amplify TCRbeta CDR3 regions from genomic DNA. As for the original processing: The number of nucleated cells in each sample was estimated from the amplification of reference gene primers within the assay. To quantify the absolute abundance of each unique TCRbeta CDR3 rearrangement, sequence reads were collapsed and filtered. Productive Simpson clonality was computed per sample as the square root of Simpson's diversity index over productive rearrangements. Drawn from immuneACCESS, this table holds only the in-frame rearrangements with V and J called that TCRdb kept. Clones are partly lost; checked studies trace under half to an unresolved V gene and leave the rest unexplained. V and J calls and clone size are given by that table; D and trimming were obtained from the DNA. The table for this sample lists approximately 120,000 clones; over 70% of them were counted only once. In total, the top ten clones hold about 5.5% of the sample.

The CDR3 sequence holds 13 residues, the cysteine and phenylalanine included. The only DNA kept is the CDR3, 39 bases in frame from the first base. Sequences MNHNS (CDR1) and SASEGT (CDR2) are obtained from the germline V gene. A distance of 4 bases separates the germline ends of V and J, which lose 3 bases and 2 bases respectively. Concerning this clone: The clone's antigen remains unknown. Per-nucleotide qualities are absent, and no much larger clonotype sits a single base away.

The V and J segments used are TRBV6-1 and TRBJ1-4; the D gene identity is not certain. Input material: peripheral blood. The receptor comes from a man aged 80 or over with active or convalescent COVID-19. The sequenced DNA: TGTGCCAGCAGTGAGAGTACTAATGAAAAACTGTTTTTT. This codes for CASSESTNEKLFF.